A selection of T cell receptor beta chains follows, all from one sample in a study of response to subunit inactivated influenza vaccine. One entry per CDR3 protein, called by TCRdb with MiXCR from the RT-PCR reads. The sample records about 800,000 distinct CDR3 sequences, 21% being singletons. Sequences were derived from PBMCs from blood, sampled less than 6 days after vaccination. The receptors come from a man aged 50 to 59 who received an inactivated influenza vaccine. CDR3s include the opening cysteine and the closing phenylalanine or tryptophan. A D gene is named only where the DNA matches it firmly. Size values are once, few and many counts, or a class for expanded clones, and some rows have none.

v_call: TRBV28
d_call: -
j_call: TRBJ1-5
clone_size: -
cdr3_nt: TGTGCCAGCAGTTTAACAGGGCGTGGCAATCAGCCCCAGCATTTT
cdr3_aa: CASSLTGRGNQPQHF

v_call: TRBV5-1
d_call: -
j_call: TRBJ2-4
clone_size: few
cdr3_nt: TGCGCCAGCAGCCTAGACATTAAAAACATTCAGTACTTC
cdr3_aa: CASSLDIKNIQYF

v_call: TRBV5-1
d_call: TRBD1
j_call: TRBJ2-7
clone_size: many
cdr3_nt: TGCGCCAGCAGCTCGCACGGACAGGGAGGCGAGCAGTACTTC
cdr3_aa: CASSSHGQGGEQYF

v_call: TRBV30
d_call: -
j_call: TRBJ1-2
clone_size: -
cdr3_nt: TGTGCCTGGAGTGTCGGACAGCCATATGGCTACACCTTC
cdr3_aa: CAWSVGQPYGYTF

v_call: TRBV28
d_call: TRBD1
j_call: TRBJ1-2
clone_size: few
cdr3_nt: TGTGCCAGCAGTTACGGGACAGGGGCCTATGGCTACACCTTC
cdr3_aa: CASSYGTGAYGYTF

v_call: TRBV10-1
d_call: -
j_call: TRBJ1-1
clone_size: few
cdr3_nt: TGCGCCAGCCGCGCCAACATGAACACTGAAGCTTTCTTT
cdr3_aa: CASRANMNTEAFF

v_call: TRBV12-3/TRBV12-4
d_call: -
j_call: TRBJ2-2
clone_size: -
cdr3_nt: TGTGCCAGCAGTCCTCCCCTCTCTTTGCGTGCCGGGGAGCTGTTTTTT
cdr3_aa: CASSPPLSLRAGELFF

v_call: TRBV11-2
d_call: -
j_call: TRBJ1-1
clone_size: -
cdr3_nt: TGTGCCAGCATGAACGGGGGGGCGCGGGCTGGAACTGAAGCTTTCTTT
cdr3_aa: CASMNGGARAGTEAFF

v_call: TRBV6-2/TRBV6-3
d_call: -
j_call: TRBJ2-1
clone_size: few
cdr3_nt: TGTGCCAGCAGTACTACTCCGGGGGCCTACAATGAGCAGTTCTTC
cdr3_aa: CASSTTPGAYNEQFF

v_call: TRBV7-2
d_call: -
j_call: TRBJ2-1
clone_size: many
cdr3_nt: TGTGCCAGCAGCTTTCAAGCGCTCGTGCAGTTCTTC
cdr3_aa: CASSFQALVQFF

v_call: TRBV4-2
d_call: -
j_call: TRBJ1-6
clone_size: -
cdr3_nt: TGTGCCAGCAGCCAAAAATCTCCGGATAATTCACCCCTCCACTTT
cdr3_aa: CASSQKSPDNSPLHF

v_call: TRBV7-9
d_call: -
j_call: TRBJ1-6
clone_size: -
cdr3_nt: TGTGCCAGCAGCCGAAGGACGGAGACACCCCTCCACTTT
cdr3_aa: CASSRRTETPLHF

v_call: TRBV27
d_call: -
j_call: TRBJ1-2
clone_size: -
cdr3_nt: TGTGCCAGCAGTGAATCAACATGGGTCCCAGGGGGCTACACCTTC
cdr3_aa: CASSESTWVPGGYTF

v_call: TRBV12-3/TRBV12-4
d_call: -
j_call: TRBJ2-3
clone_size: once
cdr3_nt: TGTGCCAGCAGTTTAAGGGAGCTAGGAGTGGGTACGCAGTATTTT
cdr3_aa: CASSLRELGVGTQYF

v_call: TRBV2
d_call: -
j_call: TRBJ1-4
clone_size: -
cdr3_nt: TGTGCCAGCGGGGGAGCCGGGGAAAAACTGTTTTTT
cdr3_aa: CASGGAGEKLFF

v_call: TRBV20-1
d_call: TRBD1
j_call: TRBJ1-2
clone_size: -
cdr3_nt: TGCAGTGCTGACGACTCCATCAACAGGGGGCTCGACTATGGCTACACCTTC
cdr3_aa: CSADDSINRGLDYGYTF

v_call: TRBV12-3/TRBV12-4
d_call: TRBD1
j_call: TRBJ1-2
clone_size: -
cdr3_nt: TGTGCCAGCAGTCTAACAGGGGGCGGTCTGCCTGGCTACACCTTC
cdr3_aa: CASSLTGGGLPGYTF

v_call: TRBV9
d_call: -
j_call: TRBJ2-5
clone_size: -
cdr3_nt: TGTGCCAGCAGCGTGTCGCCGGGACAAGAGACCCAGTACTTC
cdr3_aa: CASSVSPGQETQYF

v_call: TRBV7-9
d_call: TRBD2
j_call: TRBJ2-7
clone_size: few
cdr3_nt: TGTGCCAGCAGCTTAACGCGGGAGGGCCCGTACGAGCAGTACTTC
cdr3_aa: CASSLTREGPYEQYF

v_call: TRBV10-3
d_call: -
j_call: TRBJ1-4
clone_size: few
cdr3_nt: TGTGCCATCAGTGCAACTAATGAAAAACTGTTTTTT
cdr3_aa: CAISATNEKLFF

v_call: TRBV28
d_call: TRBD2
j_call: TRBJ2-7
clone_size: -
cdr3_nt: TGTGCCAGCAGGAACATGGAATTAGCGGGGTACGAGCAGTACTTC
cdr3_aa: CASRNMELAGYEQYF

v_call: TRBV4-1
d_call: TRBD1
j_call: TRBJ2-1
clone_size: -
cdr3_nt: TGCGCCAGCAGCCAAGGGCCAGGGGGCACGGATGAGCAGTTCTTC
cdr3_aa: CASSQGPGGTDEQFF

v_call: TRBV20-1
d_call: TRBD2
j_call: TRBJ2-4
clone_size: -
cdr3_nt: TGCAGTGCACAGCGGACTAGTGGAGCCAAAAACATTCAGTACTTC
cdr3_aa: CSAQRTSGAKNIQYF

v_call: TRBV20-1
d_call: -
j_call: TRBJ1-1
clone_size: -
cdr3_nt: TGCAGTGCTAGTTATCGACTTGAAGCTTTCTTT
cdr3_aa: CSASYRLEAFF

v_call: TRBV18
d_call: -
j_call: TRBJ1-6
clone_size: -
cdr3_nt: TGTGCCAGCTCACCCGCTGACGGATTTAATTCACCCCTCCACTTT
cdr3_aa: CASSPADGFNSPLHF

v_call: TRBV14
d_call: TRBD1
j_call: TRBJ1-1
clone_size: -
cdr3_nt: TGTGCCAGCAGCCATGGGGACAGGGGGCGCTTAGCTGAAGCTTTCTTT
cdr3_aa: CASSHGDRGRLAEAFF

v_call: TRBV6-1
d_call: -
j_call: TRBJ2-3
clone_size: -
cdr3_nt: TGTGCCAGCGAACCAGGGAGAGCCTGGGGAGATACGCAGTATTTT
cdr3_aa: CASEPGRAWGDTQYF

v_call: TRBV28
d_call: -
j_call: TRBJ1-4
clone_size: few
cdr3_nt: TGTGCCAGCAGTTTATCCGACTGGACAACTAATGAAAAACTGTTTTTT
cdr3_aa: CASSLSDWTTNEKLFF

v_call: TRBV7-9
d_call: TRBD2
j_call: TRBJ2-3
clone_size: -
cdr3_nt: TGTGCCAGCAGCCCACGCTCATCTAGCGGGGCAGATACGCAGTATTTT
cdr3_aa: CASSPRSSSGADTQYF

v_call: TRBV20-1
d_call: TRBD2
j_call: TRBJ2-3
clone_size: few
cdr3_nt: TGCAGTGCTTGGGGGACTAGCGGAAATACGCAGTATTTT
cdr3_aa: CSAWGTSGNTQYF

v_call: TRBV29-1
d_call: TRBD1
j_call: TRBJ2-7
clone_size: many
cdr3_nt: TGCAGCGTTGGAGGACAGGGCCACGAGCAGTACTTC
cdr3_aa: CSVGGQGHEQYF

v_call: TRBV24-1
d_call: -
j_call: TRBJ2-5
clone_size: few
cdr3_nt: TGTGCCACCAGCCACCCAACAGTAGATGAGACCCAGTACTTC
cdr3_aa: CATSHPTVDETQYF

v_call: TRBV5-1
d_call: -
j_call: TRBJ2-5
clone_size: -
cdr3_nt: TGCGCCAGCAGCGCGCAGGGGTGGAAAGAGACCCAGTACTTC
cdr3_aa: CASSAQGWKETQYF

v_call: TRBV12-3/TRBV12-4
d_call: -
j_call: TRBJ2-1
clone_size: many
cdr3_nt: TGTGCCAGCAGTCGGACAGTCTCCTACAATGAGCAGTTCTTC
cdr3_aa: CASSRTVSYNEQFF

v_call: TRBV6-5
d_call: -
j_call: TRBJ2-1
clone_size: -
cdr3_nt: TGTGCCAGCCTAATGGGGAATGAGCAGTTCTTC
cdr3_aa: CASLMGNEQFF

v_call: TRBV6-2/TRBV6-3
d_call: -
j_call: TRBJ1-1
clone_size: -
cdr3_nt: TGTGCCAGCAGTTACACCGACCGGAGCACTGAAGCTTTCTTT
cdr3_aa: CASSYTDRSTEAFF

v_call: TRBV20-1
d_call: -
j_call: TRBJ2-7
clone_size: -
cdr3_nt: TGCAGTGCTAGACGCCAGAGCTACTCCTACGAGCAGTACTTC
cdr3_aa: CSARRQSYSYEQYF

v_call: TRBV12-3/TRBV12-4
d_call: -
j_call: TRBJ2-1
clone_size: few
cdr3_nt: TGTGCCAGCAACTTCCAGAGGGCCATCGATGAGCAGTTCTTC
cdr3_aa: CASNFQRAIDEQFF

v_call: TRBV2
d_call: TRBD1
j_call: TRBJ1-5
clone_size: -
cdr3_nt: TGTGCCAGCAGTGAAGTAGGGGGCGGTCAGCCCCAGCATTTT
cdr3_aa: CASSEVGGGQPQHF

v_call: TRBV5-1
d_call: TRBD1
j_call: TRBJ1-5
clone_size: -
cdr3_nt: TGCGCCAGCAGCCCCAGGGGACAGGGAAATGAGCCCCAGCATTTT
cdr3_aa: CASSPRGQGNEPQHF

v_call: TRBV9
d_call: -
j_call: TRBJ2-7
clone_size: once
cdr3_nt: TGTGCCAGCAGCGTATCCCCGACAGGCTACGAGCAGTACTTC
cdr3_aa: CASSVSPTGYEQYF

v_call: TRBV28
d_call: TRBD2
j_call: TRBJ2-2
clone_size: -
cdr3_nt: TGTGCCAGCAGTTTGGCCGGGCGGGGGGCAAGTACCGGGGAGCTGTTTTTT
cdr3_aa: CASSLAGRGASTGELFF

v_call: TRBV11-2
d_call: TRBD1
j_call: TRBJ2-6
clone_size: few
cdr3_nt: TGTGCCAGCAGCTTCTACAGGGGGCCTGGGGCCAACGTCCTGACTTTC
cdr3_aa: CASSFYRGPGANVLTF

v_call: TRBV20-1
d_call: TRBD2
j_call: TRBJ2-1
clone_size: -
cdr3_nt: TGCAGTGCTAGAGTAGGGCTAGCGGGAAGCTCCTACAATGAGCAGTTCTTC
cdr3_aa: CSARVGLAGSSYNEQFF

v_call: TRBV20-1
d_call: TRBD2
j_call: TRBJ2-7
clone_size: -
cdr3_nt: TGCAGTGCTAGTGATCTGGTTGGCGGGGGTTACGAGCAGTACTTC
cdr3_aa: CSASDLVGGGYEQYF

v_call: TRBV11-2
d_call: -
j_call: TRBJ2-1
clone_size: many
cdr3_nt: TGTGCCAGCAGCTTAAAAGGTCTCGGGTCGGAGCAGTTCTTC
cdr3_aa: CASSLKGLGSEQFF

v_call: TRBV7-9
d_call: -
j_call: TRBJ1-1
clone_size: -
cdr3_nt: TGTGCCAGCAGCTCCTTCGACGGATTCACTGAAGCTTTCTTT
cdr3_aa: CASSSFDGFTEAFF

v_call: TRBV7-2
d_call: -
j_call: TRBJ2-6
clone_size: -
cdr3_nt: TGTGCCAGCAGCTTAGAGGGGGGTGCTGGGGCCAACGTCCTGACTTTC
cdr3_aa: CASSLEGGAGANVLTF

v_call: TRBV7-2
d_call: -
j_call: TRBJ2-7
clone_size: -
cdr3_nt: TGTGCCAGCAGCCCCCAAAAGGCAGCCCCTCCCTACGAGCAGTACTTC
cdr3_aa: CASSPQKAAPPYEQYF

v_call: TRBV20-1
d_call: -
j_call: TRBJ1-2
clone_size: -
cdr3_nt: TGCAGTGTGGTAAACTATGGCTACACCTTC
cdr3_aa: CSVVNYGYTF

v_call: TRBV12-3/TRBV12-4
d_call: TRBD2
j_call: TRBJ2-2
clone_size: many
cdr3_nt: TGTGCCAGCAGTCTGGGACTAGCGAACGGGGAGCTGTTTTTT
cdr3_aa: CASSLGLANGELFF

v_call: TRBV7-2
d_call: -
j_call: TRBJ2-2
clone_size: few
cdr3_nt: TGTGCCAGCAGCTTAACCGGGGGGCCCACCGGGGAGCTGTTTTTT
cdr3_aa: CASSLTGGPTGELFF

v_call: TRBV9
d_call: -
j_call: TRBJ2-7
clone_size: -
cdr3_nt: TGTGCCAGCACTCCCGCACCGAGCTCCTACGAGCAGTACTTC
cdr3_aa: CASTPAPSSYEQYF

v_call: TRBV5-1
d_call: TRBD1
j_call: TRBJ1-6
clone_size: few
cdr3_nt: TGCGCCAGCACCCCGGGGACAGGGTTGAATTCACCCCTCCACTTT
cdr3_aa: CASTPGTGLNSPLHF

v_call: TRBV21-1
d_call: -
j_call: TRBJ2-7
clone_size: -
cdr3_nt: TGTGCCAGCAGCAAAGTTTCGTCAGGCCTGGCAGGAGCCTACGAGCAGTACTTC
cdr3_aa: CASSKVSSGLAGAYEQYF

v_call: TRBV2
d_call: TRBD2
j_call: TRBJ2-5
clone_size: -
cdr3_nt: TGTGCCAGCAGCGGGACTAGTGTCGAGACCCAGTACTTC
cdr3_aa: CASSGTSVETQYF

v_call: TRBV5-1
d_call: -
j_call: TRBJ2-1
clone_size: few
cdr3_nt: TGCGCCAGCAGCTCGGACCTAGCAGTATACAATGAGCAGTTCTTC
cdr3_aa: CASSSDLAVYNEQFF